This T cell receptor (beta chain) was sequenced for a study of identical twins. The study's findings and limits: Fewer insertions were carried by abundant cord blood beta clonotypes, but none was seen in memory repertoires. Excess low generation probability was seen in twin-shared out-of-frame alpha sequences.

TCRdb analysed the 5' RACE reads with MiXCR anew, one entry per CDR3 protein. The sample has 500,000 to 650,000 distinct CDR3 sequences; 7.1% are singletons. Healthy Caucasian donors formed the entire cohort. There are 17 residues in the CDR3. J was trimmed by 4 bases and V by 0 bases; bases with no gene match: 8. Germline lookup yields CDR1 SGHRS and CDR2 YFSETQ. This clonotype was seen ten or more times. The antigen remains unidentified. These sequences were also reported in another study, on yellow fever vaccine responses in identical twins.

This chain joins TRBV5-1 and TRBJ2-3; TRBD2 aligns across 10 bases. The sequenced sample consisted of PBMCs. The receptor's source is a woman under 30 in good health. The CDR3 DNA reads TGCGCCAGCAGCTTGGCTTTAGCGGGGGGCCTGGCAGATACGCAGTATTTT. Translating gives CASSLALAGGLADTQYF. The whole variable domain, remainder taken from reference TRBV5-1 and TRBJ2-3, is KAGVTQTPRYLIKTRGQQVTLSCSPISGHRSVSWYQQTPGQGLQFLFEYFSETQRNKGNFPGRFSGRQFSNSRSEMNVSTLELGDSALYLCASSLALAGGLADTQYFGPGTRLTVL.